This T cell receptor (beta chain) was observed in a study of blood T cell repertoires in COVID-19 (TCRdb year 2020). For context, the study as a whole: Samples covering the acute and convalescent phases of COVID-19 were provided by collaborators in the United States, Italy and Spain. The sample metadata nearly always contained a de-identified subject ID, COVID-19 status, age in years and sex. The repertoires were released in a freely available public database meant as a resource for research on the immune response to SARS-CoV-2. Subjects who had been exposed to COVID-19, were actively infected with it, or had recovered from it provided the deeply sampled blood TCRbeta repertoires that made up the dataset. The prospective study material was composed of cDNA or gDNA derived from T cells, B-cell-depleted T cells, or PBMCs. Where available, HLA class I and class II types were obtained from metadata supplied by the sample provider rather than from assay-based typing. The samples were drawn from two sources: the first 160 participants of the ongoing ImmuneRACE study, and 1,200 or so subjects contributed by 6 global collaborators.

TCRbeta CDR3 regions were amplified from genomic DNA using the immunoSEQ Assay, a bias-controlled multiplex PCR. The authors' analysis ran thus. The number of nucleated cells in each sample was estimated by amplification of reference gene primers within the assay. Sequence reads were collapsed and filtered to measure the absolute abundance of every unique TCRbeta CDR3 rearrangement. For each sample, productive Simpson clonality was calculated as the square root of Simpson's diversity index across productive rearrangements. TCRdb's version of the immuneACCESS table is confined to in-frame rearrangements and falls short of the full clone set. An unresolved V gene accounts for under half of the shortfall where checked; the remainder is of unknown origin. D and trimming come from the DNA, and the V and J calls and clone size come from that table. This sample comprises over 150,000 clones, roughly four fifths of them detected only once. The ten largest account for approximately 10% of the sample.

Study-wide findings and limitations: How much clinical and demographic metadata was included differed by source and by participant, and the metadata was provided uncurated.

V is shortened by 7 bases, J by 4 bases, and the region joining them spans 16 bases. The germline V gene (reference sequence) gives CDR1 as LNHDA and CDR2 as SQIVND. Including the terminal cysteine and phenylalanine, the CDR3 comprises 15 residues. The retained sequence is limited to the CDR3, 45 bases, with the frame set at the first base. Comment on this clone: The specificity of this receptor is unknown. No per-base quality is available; no much larger clone lies one base away.

Each collaborating institution followed its own protocols to collect whole blood in K2EDTA tubes. Collaborator samples were shipped for TCRbeta analysis as frozen whole blood, isolated PBMCs, or DNA extracted from either sample type. Here the chain combines TRBV19 and TRBJ2-2, with no confidently assigned D gene. This clonotype was sampled from a man aged 65 to 79 with active or convalescent COVID-19. The sample consisted of peripheral blood. The CDR3 region reads CASTGYHSLTGELFF. At the DNA level, the sequence is TGTGCCAGTACGGGTTATCACTCCCTCACCGGGGAGCTGTTTTTT.